These 10 T cell receptor beta chains originate from one sample sequenced in a study of cytomegalovirus exposure and HLA in healthy donors. The PCR made use of 60 Vbeta and 13 Jbeta primers. Measured with immunoSEQ multiplex PCR; TCRdb has only the in-frame clones, and not every one. This table holds over 100,000 clones, 73% found once. The sample was PBMCs. Source of these receptors: a woman in her thirties or forties in good health and CMV-seropositive.

The gene calls are TRBV5-1 and TRBJ2-6; TRBD1 agrees at 9 bases. The germline gives CDR1 SGHRS, CDR2 YFSETQ. V was pared by 2 bases and J by 3 bases, with 3 bases of the junction left unmatched. The CDR3 has 16 residues. The CDR3 coding sequence is TGCGCCAGCAGCTTAACAGGGGGCGTTGGGGCCAACGTCCTGACTTTC. It is translated as CASSLTGGVGANVLTF.

The CDR3 DNA follows: TGTGCCAGCAGCCCCGTTGGGCAGGTACGGACCGGGGAGCTGTTTTTT. This encodes CASSPVGQVRTGELFF. V and J are TRBV14 and TRBJ2-2; no clear D. Germline assignment: CDR1 SGHDN and CDR2 FVKESK. V lost 4 bases and J 5 bases, leaving 17 bases between the germline ends. There are 16 residues in the CDR3.

V gene TRBV30 combines with J gene TRBJ1-2; unclear D gene. V shed 8 bases and J shed 5 bases, with 12 bases lying between them. Germline CDR1 reads GTSNPN; CDR2 reads SVGIG (reference sequence). CDR3 size: 11 residues. CDR3 region: CAAGLSYGYTF. The CDR3 DNA follows: TGTGCCGCCGGACTCTCTTATGGCTACACCTTC.

Written as DNA, the CDR3 is TGTGCCAGCAGCCCAAACCGGGACAGGGCTTCCACCTTC. Protein sequence: CASSPNRDRASTF. This sequence joins TRBV11-2 and TRBJ1-2; TRBD1 aligns across 9 bases. V shed 5 bases and J 13 bases; nucleotides not matched to a gene: 11. In germline, CDR1 is SGHAT, CDR2 FQNNGV. CDR3 size: 13 residues. Drawing the rest from reference TRBV11-2 and TRBJ1-2, the complete variable domain is EAGVAQSPRYKIIEKRQSVAFWCNPISGHATLYWYQQILGQGPKLLIQFQNNGVVDDSQLPKDRFSAERLKGVDSTLKIQPAKLEDSAVYLCASSPNRDRASTFGSGTRLTVV.

This clone was counted a few times. The rearrangement links TRBV6-5 to TRBJ1-1; 7 positions match TRBD1. The CDR3 totals 15 residues. V was pared by 0 bases and J by 11 bases, with 12 bases of the junction left unmatched. Per germline, CDR1 MNHEY and CDR2 SVGAGI. The CDR3 spells CASSYSPDREVRAFF. DNA of the CDR3: TGTGCCAGCAGTTACTCGCCCGACAGGGAGGTCCGGGCTTTCTTT.

The genes are TRBV28 and TRBJ1-1; D is undetermined. V was cut by 5 bases and J by 1 base, with 8 bases left in between. Per the germline V gene, CDR1 is MDHEN and CDR2 is SYDVKM. The CDR3 sequence is 13 residues long. CDR3 region: CASSLWRNTEAFF. DNA of the CDR3: TGTGCCAGCAGTCTGTGGAGGAACACTGAAGCTTTCTTT.

This chain's CDR3 is CATSRDPLAQAIQYF. In DNA, the CDR3 is TGTGCCACCAGCAGAGATCCTCTCGCGCAGGCCATTCAGTACTTC. The genes are TRBV15 and TRBJ2-4; D gene uncertain. The CDR3 contains 15 residues. In germline, CDR1 is LNHNV, CDR2 YYDKDF (reference sequence). Trimming took off 0 bases at V and 9 bases at J, with 15 bases between the two ends.

This clone has only one observation. The gene calls are TRBV7-8 and TRBJ2-3; 15 bases fit TRBD2. The CDR3 spans 17 residues. J lost 6 bases, V lost 4 bases, and 8 bases had no gene match. Per the germline V gene, CDR1 is SGHVS and CDR2 is FQNEAQ. CDR3 sequence: CASSWTSGGGSGDTQYF. CDR3 DNA sequence: TGTGCCAGCAGCTGGACTAGCGGGGGGGGAAGTGGGGATACGCAGTATTTT.

CDR3 sequence reads: CAWIDTHEQYF. The CDR3 bases are TGTGCCTGGATCGACACCCACGAGCAGTACTTC. The J gene is TRBJ2-7, the V gene TRBV30; D gene uncertain. The CDR3 sequence is 11 residues long. Germline CDR1 GTSNPN, CDR2 SVGIG (reference sequence). Trimming pared 4 bases from V and 5 bases from J, leaving 9 bases between.

This clone was recorded only once. The chain couples TRBV18 to TRBJ2-2; TRBD2 might be the D (6 bases). This CDR3 contains 14 residues. Germline V gives CDR1 KGHSH, CDR2 LQKENI. V dropped 1 base and J dropped 7 bases, with 10 bases sitting between them. CDR3: CASSPQVEGGELFF. Written as DNA, the CDR3 is TGTGCCAGCTCACCACAGGTGGAGGGCGGGGAGCTGTTTTTT.